These 23 T cell receptor beta chains were sequenced from one sample in a study of T cell changes during pregnancy in multiple sclerosis. Clones were read by immunoSEQ multiplex PCR, and TCRdb kept only the in-frame ones, dropping some. This table has about 44,000 clones, 80% to 95% appearing once. Specimen: CD4+ T cells from peripheral blood mononuclear cells, collected in the first trimester of pregnancy. The receptors shown here come from a female donor with multiple sclerosis, enrolled in a pregnancy study.

This rearrangement joins TRBV4-3 to TRBJ2-1; a weak D match, TRBD2 (7 bases). CDR3 length equals 15 residues. Germline loops: CDR1 LGHNA, CDR2 YSLEER. V dropped 0 bases and J dropped 15 bases, with 21 bases sitting between them. The CDR3 DNA follows: TGCGCCAGCAGCCAAGATTTATCGCCAGCGGGGACATCGTTCTTC. Its translation is CASSQDLSPAGTSFF.

This chain connects TRBV6-6 to TRBJ2-1, with a possible D match to TRBD2 (6 bases). The CDR3 is made up of 15 amino acids. Germline assignment: CDR1 MNHNY and CDR2 SVGAGI (reference sequence). Between the trimmed V and J ends, which lost 6 bases and 4 bases, there was a span of 16 bases. For the CDR3, the DNA is TGTGCCAGCAGCCAGGAGGGAGCGGCTTACAATGAGCAGTTCTTC. Its protein is CASSQEGAAYNEQFF.

This chain links TRBV4-1 with TRBJ2-2, with no clear D. CDR1 is MGHRA, CDR2 YSYEKL, per germline. The ends were cut back, 3 bases at V and 4 bases at J, with 9 bases in the middle. CDR3 length equals 14 residues. CDR3 nucleotides: TGCGCCAGCAGCCACGTCCCGAGCACCGGGGAGCTGTTTTTT. It encodes CASSHVPSTGELFF.

The rearrangement joins TRBV4-2 to TRBJ2-3; D is perhaps TRBD2 (5 bases). CDR1 is LGHNA, CDR2 YNFKEQ, per germline. The CDR3 is made up of 19 amino acids. V dropped 1 base and J dropped 0 bases, with 20 bases sitting between them. The DNA for the CDR3 is TGTGCCAGCAGCCAAGGCTACGGGAACGACTTTCCTAGCACAGATACGCAGTATTTT. Amino acids: CASSQGYGNDFPSTDTQYF.

V usage is TRBV20-1 and J usage is TRBJ1-6; D remains unclear. CDR3 size: 10 residues. Germline-derived CDR1 and CDR2 are DFQATT and SNEGSKA (reference sequence). The V gene lost 6 bases and the J gene lost 10 bases, with 7 bases spanning the gap. The CDR3 is CSAGGSPLHF. The CDR3 DNA reads as TGCAGTGCAGGAGGATCACCCCTCCACTTT.

V and J are TRBV19 and TRBJ1-5, with 8 positions matching TRBD1. V lost 8 bases to trimming and J lost 2 bases; unmatched junction nucleotides: 11. The V gene's germline CDR1 is LNHDA and CDR2 SQIVND (reference sequence). This CDR3 spans 16 amino acids. CDR3 loop: CASARQGAFGNQPQHF. CDR3 in DNA: TGTGCCAGTGCCCGGCAGGGGGCTTTTGGCAATCAGCCCCAGCATTTT.

This chain uses TRBV5-8 with TRBJ2-2; D is possibly TRBD2 (6 bases). This CDR3 contains 15 residues. The germline V and J ends were trimmed by 4 bases and 2 bases, with 12 bases remaining between them. Germline V CDR1 and CDR2: SGHTS, YDEGEE. The chain's CDR3 is CASSQMGGNTGELFF. Here the CDR3 DNA reads TGTGCCAGCAGCCAGATGGGGGGTAACACCGGGGAGCTGTTTTTT.

V and J are TRBV2 and TRBJ2-7, with TRBD1 matching over 8 bases. V lost 4 bases and J lost 6; bases outside the gene matches: 11. The germline CDR1 and CDR2 sequences are SNHLY and FYNNEI. This CDR3 spans 15 amino acids. The CDR3: CASSAQRQGAGEQYF. Here the CDR3 DNA reads TGTGCCAGCAGTGCTCAGCGCCAGGGGGCTGGCGAGCAGTACTTC.

The chain uses TRBV2 and TRBJ2-1, with 13 bases matching TRBD2. The CDR3 has 15 residues. The V segment lost 6 bases and the J segment 9 bases; nucleotides outside the gene matches: 8. Germline CDR1 and CDR2: SNHLY and FYNNEI. CDR3: CASSRRTSGGVEQFF. In DNA form, the CDR3 reads TGTGCCAGCAGCCGTCGGACTAGCGGGGGAGTTGAGCAGTTCTTC.

CDR3 protein: CASWNGGSSYEQYF. The CDR3 nucleotides read TGTGCCAGCTGGAACGGGGGTAGCTCCTACGAGCAGTACTTC. J is TRBJ2-7 and V is TRBV27, with a possible D match to TRBD2 (6 bases). Between the trimmed V and J ends, which lost 8 bases and 0 bases, there was a span of 14 bases. Germline assignment: CDR1 MNHEY and CDR2 SMNVEV (reference sequence). This CDR3 comprises 14 residues.

The chain employs TRBV2 and TRBJ2-7, with TRBD1 matching 10 bases. Germline CDR1 is SNHLY and CDR2 is FYNNEI. CDR3 length: 13 amino acids. The trim removed 8 bases at V and 3 bases at J, leaving 4 bases unmatched. The CDR3 loop reads CASDRDRGYEQYF. As DNA, the CDR3 is TGTGCCAGCGACCGGGACAGGGGCTACGAGCAGTACTTC.

V gene TRBV2 combines with J gene TRBJ2-1; TRBD1 aligns across 7 bases. CDR3 length equals 14 residues. CDR1 and CDR2 from the germline V gene are SNHLY and FYNNEI. V trimming: 6 bases; J trimming: 4 bases; junction bases outside the gene matches: 6. CDR3 residues: CASRGTVDYNEQFF. CDR3 DNA: TGTGCCAGCAGAGGGACAGTAGATTACAATGAGCAGTTCTTC.

The chain has TRBV7-2 and TRBJ2-3; the match to TRBD2 covers 12 bases. Germline CDR1 reads SGHTA; CDR2 reads FQGNSA. CDR3 length: 15 amino acids. Unmatched junction bases numbered 4, after V lost 7 bases and J lost 2 bases. The CDR3 DNA reads as TGTGCCAGCAAACTAGCGGGAGGACCCACAGATACGCAGTATTTT. Protein product: CASKLAGGPTDTQYF.

This clone has only a few counts. V is TRBV10-3 and J is TRBJ2-3; TRBD2 matches at 8 bases. Germline CDR1 reads ENHRY; CDR2 reads SYGVKD. V lost 7 bases, J lost 0 bases, and 6 bases stayed unmatched. The CDR3 consists of 15 residues. CDR3 sequence (DNA): TGTGCCATCAAGGAGACTAGCGTTAGCACAGATACGCAGTATTTT. Amino acid sequence: CAIKETSVSTDTQYF.

This clone appeared once. J is TRBJ2-1 and V is TRBV5-1; D not certain. Trimming removed 0 bases from V and 5 bases from J, with 9 bases in between. The CDR3 extends over 14 amino acids. Germline CDR1 is SGHRS and CDR2 is YFSETQ. The DNA for the CDR3 is TGCGCCAGCAGCTTGGCGTCAGGAAACAATGAGCAGTTCTTC. This sequence encodes CASSLASGNNEQFF.

V usage is TRBV6-1 and J usage is TRBJ1-2; D is ambiguous. CDR1 is MNHNS and CDR2 is SASEGT in the germline V gene. V lost 6 bases and J lost 2, with 13 bases in between. This CDR3 comprises 14 residues. The chain's CDR3 is CASRDRGENYGYTF. In nucleotides, the CDR3 is TGTGCCAGCAGGGACCGGGGAGAGAACTATGGCTACACCTTC.

This sequence joins TRBV5-1 and TRBJ1-1, with TRBD1 as a possible D gene (6 bases). Trimming stripped 0 bases from V and 4 bases from J, with 10 bases between. The CDR3 consists of 14 residues. The germline CDR1 and CDR2 sequences are SGHRS and YFSETQ. CDR3: CASSLGAGATEAFF. The DNA of the CDR3 is TGCGCCAGCAGCTTGGGGGCAGGGGCCACTGAAGCTTTCTTT.

The V gene is TRBV2, the J gene TRBJ2-7, with 11 nucleotides matching TRBD1. The CDR3 contains 14 residues. Trimming removed 5 bases from V and 6 bases from J; junction bases left unmatched: 6. Germline CDR1 reads SNHLY; CDR2 reads FYNNEI. The CDR3 DNA reads TGTGCCAGCAGTTCCGGGACAGGGGGGTCCGAGCAGTACTTC. This translates into CASSSGTGGSEQYF. Based on the CDR3 plus reference TRBV2 and TRBJ2-7, the full variable domain is EPEVTQTPSHQVTQMGQEVILRCVPISNHLYFYWYRQILGQKVEFLVSFYNNEISEKSEIFDDQFSVERPDGSNFTLKIRSTKLEDSAMYFCASSSGTGGSEQYFGPGTRLTVT.

In nucleotides, the CDR3 is TGTGCCAGCAGTTTATTTTTGGGACAGGAATGGCAAGGCTACACCTTC. Amino acids: CASSLFLGQEWQGYTF. J is TRBJ1-2 and V is TRBV28, with 8 nucleotides matching TRBD1. Germline assignment: CDR1 MDHEN and CDR2 SYDVKM. Trimming took 1 base from V and 8 from J; bases not matched to a gene: 12. The CDR3 is made up of 16 amino acids.

The rearrangement links TRBV2 to TRBJ1-1; D gene ambiguous. Trimming took off 6 bases at V and 9 bases at J, with 17 bases between the two ends. The CDR3 runs 13 residues. Germline V gene sequence: CDR1 SNHLY, CDR2 FYNNEI. The CDR3 DNA reads as TGTGCCAGCAGCGAACCCACTAACCGGAAAGCTTTCTTT. Its protein is CASSEPTNRKAFF.

The rearrangement uses TRBV10-2 and TRBJ2-5, with 8 bases aligning to TRBD2. The assigned J gene may be wrong: the sequence end matches TRBJ2-7 better. The CDR3 is made up of 14 amino acids. Germline V CDR1 and CDR2: WSHSY, SAAADI. The CDR3 protein is CASTGGRISYEQYF. The DNA for the CDR3 is TGCGCCAGCACCGGCGGGAGGATTTCCTACGAGCAGTACTTC.

The chain uses TRBV5-1 and TRBJ2-7; TRBD2 aligns across 11 bases. V trimming: 4 bases; J trimming: 4 bases; junction bases outside the gene matches: 4. Germline V gene sequence: CDR1 SGHRS, CDR2 YFSETQ. The CDR3 runs 14 residues. The CDR3 spells CASSPGTSGYEQYF. CDR3 coding DNA: TGCGCCAGCAGCCCCGGGACTAGCGGTTACGAGCAGTACTTC.

The gene calls are TRBV28 and TRBJ1-2, with no clear D. V was cut by 8 bases and J by 1 base, with 5 bases left in between. The CDR3 totals 11 residues. Germline CDR1 and CDR2: MDHEN and SYDVKM. The DNA for the CDR3 is TGTGCCAGCGGAGTTAACTATGGCTACACCTTC. Translated, it gives CASGVNYGYTF.